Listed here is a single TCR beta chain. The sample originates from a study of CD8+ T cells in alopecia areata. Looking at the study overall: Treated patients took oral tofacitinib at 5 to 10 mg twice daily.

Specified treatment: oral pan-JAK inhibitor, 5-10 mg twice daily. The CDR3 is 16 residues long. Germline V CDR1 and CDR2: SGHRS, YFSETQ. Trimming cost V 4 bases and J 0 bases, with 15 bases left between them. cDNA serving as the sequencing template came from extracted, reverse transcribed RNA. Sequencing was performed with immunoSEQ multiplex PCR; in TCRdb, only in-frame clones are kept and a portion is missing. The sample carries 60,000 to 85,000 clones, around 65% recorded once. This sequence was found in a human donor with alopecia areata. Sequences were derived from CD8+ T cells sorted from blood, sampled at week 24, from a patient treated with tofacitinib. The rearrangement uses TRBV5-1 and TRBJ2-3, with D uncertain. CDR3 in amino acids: CASSRVGLPSTDTQYF. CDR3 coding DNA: TGCGCCAGCAGCCGCGTAGGGCTTCCAAGCACAGATACGCAGTATTTT.